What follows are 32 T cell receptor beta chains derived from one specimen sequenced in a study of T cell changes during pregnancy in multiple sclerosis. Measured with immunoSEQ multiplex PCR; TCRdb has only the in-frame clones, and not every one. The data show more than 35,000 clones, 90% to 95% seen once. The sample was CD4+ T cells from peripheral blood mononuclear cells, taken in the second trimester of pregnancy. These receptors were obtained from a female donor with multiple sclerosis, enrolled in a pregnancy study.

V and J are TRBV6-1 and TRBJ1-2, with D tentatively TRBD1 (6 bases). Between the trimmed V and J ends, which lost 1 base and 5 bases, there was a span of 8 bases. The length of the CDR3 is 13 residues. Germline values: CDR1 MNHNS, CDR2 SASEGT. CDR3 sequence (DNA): TGTGCCAGCAGTGAAGGACAGGCTTATGGCTACACCTTC. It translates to CASSEGQAYGYTF.

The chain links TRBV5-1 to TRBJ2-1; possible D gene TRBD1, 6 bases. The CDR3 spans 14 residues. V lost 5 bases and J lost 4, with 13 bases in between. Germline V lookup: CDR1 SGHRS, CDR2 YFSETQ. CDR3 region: CASRTGTTYNEQFF. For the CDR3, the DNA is TGCGCCAGCAGAACCGGGACAACTTACAATGAGCAGTTCTTC.

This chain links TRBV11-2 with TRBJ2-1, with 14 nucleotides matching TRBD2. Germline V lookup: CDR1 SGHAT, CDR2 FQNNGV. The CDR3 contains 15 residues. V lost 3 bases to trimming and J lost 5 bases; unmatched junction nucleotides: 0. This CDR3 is CASSLGLAGDNEQFF. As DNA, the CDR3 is TGTGCCAGCAGCTTGGGACTAGCGGGGGACAATGAGCAGTTCTTC.

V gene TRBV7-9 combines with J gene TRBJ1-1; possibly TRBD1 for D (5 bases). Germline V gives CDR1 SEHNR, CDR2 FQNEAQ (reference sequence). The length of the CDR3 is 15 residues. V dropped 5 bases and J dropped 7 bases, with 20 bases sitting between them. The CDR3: CASSPGGPTSDEAFF. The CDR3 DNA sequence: TGTGCCAGCAGCCCGGGGGGACCCACAAGTGATGAAGCTTTCTTT.

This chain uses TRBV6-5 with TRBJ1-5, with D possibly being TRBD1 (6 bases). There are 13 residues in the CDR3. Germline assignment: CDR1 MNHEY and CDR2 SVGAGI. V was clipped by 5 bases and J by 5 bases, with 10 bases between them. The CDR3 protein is CASSRDIDQPQHF. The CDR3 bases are TGTGCCAGCAGTCGGGACATAGATCAGCCCCAGCATTTT.

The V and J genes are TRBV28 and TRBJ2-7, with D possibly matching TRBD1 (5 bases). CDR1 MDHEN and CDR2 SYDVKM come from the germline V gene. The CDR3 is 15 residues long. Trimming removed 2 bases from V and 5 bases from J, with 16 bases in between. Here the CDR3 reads CASSLAGPGLDEQYF. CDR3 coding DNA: TGTGCCAGCAGTTTAGCAGGTCCAGGGTTAGACGAGCAGTACTTC.

The CDR3 here is CASSLTSGGSNTGELFF. CDR3 in DNA: TGTGCCAGCAGCTTGACTAGCGGGGGGTCGAACACCGGGGAGCTGTTTTTT. V and J are TRBV11-3 and TRBJ2-2; 13 bases line up with TRBD2. The germline gives CDR1 SGHNT, CDR2 YENEEA. With 3 bases clipped from V and 0 bases from J, the junction kept 1 base outside the gene matches. This CDR3 region has 17 residues. Looking up the rest from reference TRBV11-3 and TRBJ2-2 gives the full variable domain: EAGVVQSPRYKIIEKKQPVAFWCNPISGHNTLYWYLQNLGQGPELLIRYENEEAVDDSQLPKDRFSAERLKGVDSTLKIQPAELGDSAVYLCASSLTSGGSNTGELFFGEGSRLTVL.

The CDR3 DNA reads TGTGCCAGCAGCCGACAGGGTCTTAACACTGAAGCTTTCTTT. Translated: CASSRQGLNTEAFF. The genes are TRBV6-6 and TRBJ1-1; 7 bases are a match to TRBD1. The CDR3 is 14 residues long. The V gene end was trimmed by 6 bases and the J gene end by 2 bases; junction bases not matched to a gene: 6. Germline V gives CDR1 MNHNY, CDR2 SVGAGI (reference sequence).

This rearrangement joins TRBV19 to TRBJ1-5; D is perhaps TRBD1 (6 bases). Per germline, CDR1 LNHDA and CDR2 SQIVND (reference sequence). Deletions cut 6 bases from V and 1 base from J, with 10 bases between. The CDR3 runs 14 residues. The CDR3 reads CASRLTGSNQPQHF. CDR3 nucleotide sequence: TGTGCCAGTAGGCTGACAGGCAGCAATCAGCCCCAGCATTTT.

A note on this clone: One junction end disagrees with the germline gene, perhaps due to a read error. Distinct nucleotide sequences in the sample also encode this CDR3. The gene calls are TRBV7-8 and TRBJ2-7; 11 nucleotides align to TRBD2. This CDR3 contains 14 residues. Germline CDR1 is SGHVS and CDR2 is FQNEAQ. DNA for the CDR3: TGTGCCAGCAGCCTAGCGGGAGGAGGCTACGAGCAGTACTTC. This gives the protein CASSLAGGGYEQYF.

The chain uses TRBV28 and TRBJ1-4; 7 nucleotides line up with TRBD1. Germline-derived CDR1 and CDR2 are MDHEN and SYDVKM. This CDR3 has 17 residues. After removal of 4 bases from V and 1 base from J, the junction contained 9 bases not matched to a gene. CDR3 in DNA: TGTGCCAGCAGTTACAACAGGGGTTTGGTAACTAATGAAAAACTGTTTTTT. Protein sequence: CASSYNRGLVTNEKLFF.

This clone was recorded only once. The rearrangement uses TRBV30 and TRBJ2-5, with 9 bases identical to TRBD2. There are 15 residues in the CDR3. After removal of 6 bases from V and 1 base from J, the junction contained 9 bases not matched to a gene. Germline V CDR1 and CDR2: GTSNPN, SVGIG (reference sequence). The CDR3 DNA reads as TGTGCCTGTCGAAGGCCAGCGGGGGGCCAAGAGACCCAGTACTTC. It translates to CACRRPAGGQETQYF. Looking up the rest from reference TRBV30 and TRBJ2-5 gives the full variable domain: SQTIHQWPATLVQPVGSPLSLECTVEGTSNPNLYWYRQAAGRGLQLLFYSVGIGQISSEVPQNLSASRPQDRQFILSSKKLLLSDSGFYLCACRRPAGGQETQYFGPGTRLLVL.

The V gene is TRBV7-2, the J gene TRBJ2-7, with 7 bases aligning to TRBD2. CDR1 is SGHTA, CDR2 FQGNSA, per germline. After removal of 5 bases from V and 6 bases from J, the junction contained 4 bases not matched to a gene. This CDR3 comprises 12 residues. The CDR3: CASSGTNIEQYF. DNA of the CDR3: TGTGCCAGCAGCGGGACTAACATCGAGCAGTACTTC.

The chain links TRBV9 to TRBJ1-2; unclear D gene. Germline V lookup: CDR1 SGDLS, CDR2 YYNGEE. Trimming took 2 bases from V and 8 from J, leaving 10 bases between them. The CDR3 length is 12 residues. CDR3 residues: CASSVTSGGYTF. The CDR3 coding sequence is TGTGCCAGCAGCGTGACATCAGGAGGCTACACCTTC.

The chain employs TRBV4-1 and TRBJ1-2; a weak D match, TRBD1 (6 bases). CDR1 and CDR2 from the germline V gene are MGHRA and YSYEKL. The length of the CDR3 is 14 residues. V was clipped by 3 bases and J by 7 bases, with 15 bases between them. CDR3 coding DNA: TGCGCCAGCAGCCACGAGGGGGATAGGGGTGGCTACACCTTC. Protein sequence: CASSHEGDRGGYTF.

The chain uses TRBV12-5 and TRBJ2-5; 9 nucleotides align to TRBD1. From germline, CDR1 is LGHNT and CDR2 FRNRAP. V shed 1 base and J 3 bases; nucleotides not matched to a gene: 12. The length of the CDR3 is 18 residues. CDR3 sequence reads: CASGLGEGTGIIEETQYF. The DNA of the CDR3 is TGTGCTAGTGGTTTGGGGGAAGGGACAGGGATTATAGAAGAGACCCAGTACTTC.

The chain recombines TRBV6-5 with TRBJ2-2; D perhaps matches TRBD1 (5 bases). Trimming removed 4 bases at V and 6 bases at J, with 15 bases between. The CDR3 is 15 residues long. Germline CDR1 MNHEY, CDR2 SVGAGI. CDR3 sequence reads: CASSLTVGVPGELFF. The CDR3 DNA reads TGTGCCAGCAGTTTGACAGTTGGGGTTCCCGGGGAGCTGTTTTTT.

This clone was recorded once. Here the CDR3 reads CASSRVGLINGYTF. As DNA, the CDR3 is TGTGCCAGCAGCCGAGTTGGACTGATAAATGGCTACACCTTC. V and J are TRBV9 and TRBJ1-2; D not resolved. The CDR3 runs 14 residues. CDR1 is SGDLS and CDR2 is YYNGEE in the germline V gene. V lost 4 bases and J 6 bases, leaving 16 bases between the germline ends.

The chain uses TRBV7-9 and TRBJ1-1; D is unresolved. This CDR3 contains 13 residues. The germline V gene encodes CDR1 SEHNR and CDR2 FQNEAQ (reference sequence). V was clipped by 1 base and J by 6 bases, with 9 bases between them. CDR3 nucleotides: TGTGCCAGCAGCTTAGAAGGCGGGGCTGAAGCTTTCTTT. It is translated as CASSLEGGAEAFF.

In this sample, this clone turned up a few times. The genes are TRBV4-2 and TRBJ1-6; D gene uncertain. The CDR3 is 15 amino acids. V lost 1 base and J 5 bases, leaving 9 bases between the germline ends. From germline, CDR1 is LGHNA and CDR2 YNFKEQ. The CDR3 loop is CASSQGRVNNSPLHF. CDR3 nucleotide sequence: TGTGCCAGCAGCCAAGGGCGGGTGAATAATTCACCCCTCCACTTT.

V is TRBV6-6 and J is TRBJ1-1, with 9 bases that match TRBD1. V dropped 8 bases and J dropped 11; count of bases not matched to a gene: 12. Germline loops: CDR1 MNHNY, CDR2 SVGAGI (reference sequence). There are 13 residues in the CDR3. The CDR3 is CASPPDRGGYAFF. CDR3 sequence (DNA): TGTGCCAGCCCCCCGGACAGGGGAGGCTACGCTTTCTTT.

The CDR3 region has the DNA TGTGCCAGCTCACTCCTAGGGGGGAACACTGAAGCTTTCTTT. It is translated as CASSLLGGNTEAFF. V gene TRBV18 combines with J gene TRBJ1-1; D may be TRBD1 (6 bases). V was pared by 4 bases and J by 1 base, with 10 bases between. This CDR3 has 14 amino acids. The V gene's germline CDR1 is KGHSH and CDR2 LQKENI.

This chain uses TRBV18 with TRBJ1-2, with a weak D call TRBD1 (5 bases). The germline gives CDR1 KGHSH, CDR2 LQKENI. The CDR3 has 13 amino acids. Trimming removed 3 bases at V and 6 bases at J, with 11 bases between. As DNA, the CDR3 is TGTGCCAGCTCACCGGGGGGTGGAGATGGCTACACCTTC. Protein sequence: CASSPGGGDGYTF.

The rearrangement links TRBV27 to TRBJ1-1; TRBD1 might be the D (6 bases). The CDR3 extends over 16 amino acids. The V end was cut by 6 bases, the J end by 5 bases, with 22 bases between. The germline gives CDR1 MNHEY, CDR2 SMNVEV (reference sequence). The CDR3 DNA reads TGTGCCAGCAGCCAGGGGTTTAGAGGATCGGTTACTGAAGCTTTCTTT. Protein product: CASSQGFRGSVTEAFF.

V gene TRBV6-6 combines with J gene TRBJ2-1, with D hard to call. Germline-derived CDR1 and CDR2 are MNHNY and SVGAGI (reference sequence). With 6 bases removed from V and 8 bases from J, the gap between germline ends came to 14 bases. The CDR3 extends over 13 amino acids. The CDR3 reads CASSPRPRHEQFF. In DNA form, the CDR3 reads TGTGCCAGCAGCCCGCGTCCCCGCCATGAGCAGTTCTTC.

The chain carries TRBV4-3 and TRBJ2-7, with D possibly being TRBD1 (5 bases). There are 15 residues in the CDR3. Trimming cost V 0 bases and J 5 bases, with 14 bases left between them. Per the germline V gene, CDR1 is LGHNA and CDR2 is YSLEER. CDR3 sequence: CASSQEGQGGHEQYF. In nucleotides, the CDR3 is TGCGCCAGCAGCCAAGAAGGGCAGGGTGGCCACGAGCAGTACTTC.

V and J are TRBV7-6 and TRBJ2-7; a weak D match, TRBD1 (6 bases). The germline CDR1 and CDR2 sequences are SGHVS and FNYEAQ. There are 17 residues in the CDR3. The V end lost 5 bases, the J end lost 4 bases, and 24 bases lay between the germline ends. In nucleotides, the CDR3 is TGTGCCAGCAGCCTAATTTTACAGGGCCCTCGGTTATACGAGCAGTACTTC. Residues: CASSLILQGPRLYEQYF.

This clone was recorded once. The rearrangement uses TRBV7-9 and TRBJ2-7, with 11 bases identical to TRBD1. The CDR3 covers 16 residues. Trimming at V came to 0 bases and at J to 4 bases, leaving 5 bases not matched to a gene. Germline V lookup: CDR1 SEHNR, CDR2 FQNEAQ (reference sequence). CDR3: CASSLAGDRGKYEQYF. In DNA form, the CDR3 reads TGTGCCAGCAGCTTAGCAGGGGACAGGGGGAAGTACGAGCAGTACTTC.

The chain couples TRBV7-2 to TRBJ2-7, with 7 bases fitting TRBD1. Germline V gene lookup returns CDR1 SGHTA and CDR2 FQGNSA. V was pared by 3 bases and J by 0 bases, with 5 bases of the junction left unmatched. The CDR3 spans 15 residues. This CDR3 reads CASSFKGAPSYEQYF. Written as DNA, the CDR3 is TGTGCCAGCAGCTTTAAGGGGGCCCCCTCCTACGAGCAGTACTTC.

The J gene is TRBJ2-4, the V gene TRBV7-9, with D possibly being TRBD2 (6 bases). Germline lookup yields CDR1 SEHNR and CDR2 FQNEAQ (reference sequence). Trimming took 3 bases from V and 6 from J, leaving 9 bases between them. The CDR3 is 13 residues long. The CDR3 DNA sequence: TGTGCCAGCAGCTTGGGGGGTCTAAACATTCAGTACTTC. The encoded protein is CASSLGGLNIQYF.

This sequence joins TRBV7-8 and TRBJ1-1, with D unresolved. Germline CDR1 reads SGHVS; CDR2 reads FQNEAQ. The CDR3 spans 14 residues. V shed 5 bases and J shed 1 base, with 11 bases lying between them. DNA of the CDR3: TGTGCCAGCAGCCCCCAACCCGGGAACACTGAAGCTTTCTTT. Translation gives CASSPQPGNTEAFF.

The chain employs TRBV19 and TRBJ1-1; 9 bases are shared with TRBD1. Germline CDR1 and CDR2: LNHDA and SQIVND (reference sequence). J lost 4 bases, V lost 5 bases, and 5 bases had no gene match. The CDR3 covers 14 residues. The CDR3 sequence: CASSLGQGGTEAFF. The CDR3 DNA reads TGTGCCAGTAGTTTGGGACAGGGAGGCACTGAAGCTTTCTTT.